These 32 T cell receptor beta chains came from one sample sequenced in a study of identical twins. TCRdb processed the 5' RACE reads anew with MiXCR; each CDR3 protein has one entry. The table lists some 760,000 distinct CDR3 sequences, about 20% of them singletons, with less than 15% in the top ten. This same sample was also part of a study on T cells expressing NK-cell markers.

Sequencing was done on a sample of PBMCs. These TCRs come from a woman aged 18-29 years in good health.

At least ten counts were recorded for this clonotype. V usage is TRBV7-2 and J usage is TRBJ1-1; possibly TRBD1 for D (6 bases). In germline, CDR1 is SGHTA, CDR2 FQGNSA. V was shortened by 3 bases and J by 3 bases, with 11 bases between the two germline ends. This CDR3 comprises 14 residues. The CDR3 DNA sequence: TGTGCCAGCAGCTTGGGAGGGGGGTACACTGAAGCTTTCTTT. It translates to CASSLGGGYTEAFF.

The chain carries TRBV15 and TRBJ1-1; D unclear. The CDR3 covers 15 residues. Trimming took 3 bases from V and 0 from J, leaving 11 bases between them. The germline gives CDR1 LNHNV, CDR2 YYDKDF (reference sequence). CDR3 protein: CATSRPGSLNTEAFF. The CDR3 DNA reads as TGTGCCACCAGCAGGCCTGGTTCCTTGAACACTGAAGCTTTCTTT.

In this sample, this clonotype turned up a few times. The rearrangement joins TRBV12-3 or TRBV12-4 to TRBJ2-2; TRBD2 matches at 13 bases. V lost 6 bases to trimming and J lost 4 bases; unmatched junction nucleotides: 5. The CDR3 has 16 amino acids. As DNA, the CDR3 is TGTGCCAGCAGGGCCGGGACTAGCGGGACCACCGGGGAGCTGTTTTTT. It translates to CASRAGTSGTTGELFF.

This clonotype was observed a handful of times. The CDR3 loop reads CASSQGQTSSSYEQYF. The CDR3 coding sequence is TGTGCCAGCTCACAAGGACAGACCTCAAGCTCCTACGAGCAGTACTTC. The chain has TRBV18 and TRBJ2-7; D perhaps matches TRBD1 (6 bases). This CDR3 contains 16 residues. The V end lost 4 bases, the J end lost 0 bases, and 16 bases lay between the germline ends. From germline, CDR1 is KGHSH and CDR2 LQKENI.

In this sample, this clonotype turned up a few times. The chain carries TRBV2 and TRBJ2-3, with 9 bases that match TRBD2. V shed 4 bases, J shed 6 bases, and the junction held 5 bases outside the gene matches. Germline CDR1 and CDR2: SNHLY and FYNNEI. This CDR3 comprises 14 residues. The DNA of the CDR3 is TGTGCCAGCAGTGCGTTAGCGGGGGAGGATACGCAGTATTTT. Amino acids: CASSALAGEDTQYF.

As regards this clonotype: At one of its ends the junction is not consistent with the germline gene, which may arise from a read error. V usage is TRBV3-1 and J usage is TRBJ2-5; D might be TRBD1 (6 bases). From germline, CDR1 is LGHDT and CDR2 YNNKEL (reference sequence). The length of the CDR3 is 13 residues. CDR3 nucleotide sequence: TGTGCCAGCAGCCAATCCCCAGGGGAGACCCAGAACTTC. Protein sequence: CASSQSPGETQNF.

The gene calls are TRBV5-1 and TRBJ2-5; possible D gene TRBD1, 5 bases. The CDR3 has 13 amino acids. Trimming removed 4 bases at V and 5 bases at J, with 12 bases between. Looked up from germline, CDR1 is SGHRS and CDR2 is YFSETQ. The CDR3 loop is CASSVLAGETQYF. CDR3 sequence (DNA): TGCGCCAGCAGCGTCCTGGCAGGGGAGACCCAGTACTTC.

This clonotype has a handful of counts. V usage is TRBV11-2 and J usage is TRBJ1-3; D perhaps matches TRBD1 (6 bases). Germline loops: CDR1 SGHAT, CDR2 FQNNGV. The germline V and J ends were trimmed by 4 bases and 4 bases, with 17 bases remaining between them. The CDR3 totals 16 residues. CDR3 residues: CASSSSFWTEGNTIYF. In DNA form, the CDR3 reads TGTGCCAGCAGCTCGTCATTTTGGACAGAAGGAAACACCATATATTTT.

The chain is built from TRBV20-1 and TRBJ1-1, with D unresolved. The V gene lost 0 bases and the J gene lost 2 bases, with 10 bases spanning the gap. The germline V gene has CDR1 DFQATT and CDR2 SNEGSKA (reference sequence). This CDR3 region has 14 residues. For the CDR3, the DNA is TGCAGTGCTAGAGATCGGGTCAGCAACACTGAAGCTTTCTTT. Translating gives CSARDRVSNTEAFF.

The chain employs TRBV6-1 and TRBJ2-3; D call uncertain. CDR3 length: 11 residues. Germline V lookup: CDR1 MNHNS, CDR2 SASEGT. V lost 9 bases and J lost 4, with 8 bases in between. CDR3: CASTWADTQYF. The CDR3 DNA reads as TGTGCCAGTACGTGGGCAGATACGCAGTATTTT.

The chain links TRBV12-3 or TRBV12-4 to TRBJ2-7, with 9 bases identical to TRBD1. CDR3 length: 14 amino acids. V was clipped by 3 bases and J by 5 bases; unmatched bases: 5. The CDR3 region has the DNA TGTGCCAGCAGTTTCCGGGACAGGGTCGACGAGCAGTACTTC. This codes for CASSFRDRVDEQYF.

This clonotype has just a few counts. The chain recombines TRBV5-6 with TRBJ2-5; 7 nucleotides align to TRBD2. Germline values: CDR1 SGHDT, CDR2 YYEEEE. V trimming: 0 bases; J trimming: 0 bases; junction bases outside the gene matches: 5. The CDR3 spans 16 residues. The CDR3 DNA follows: TGTGCCAGCAGCTTGGTGCCAGCGGGATACCAAGAGACCCAGTACTTC. Amino acids: CASSLVPAGYQETQYF. The whole variable domain, filled in from reference TRBV5-6 and TRBJ2-5, reads DAGVTQSPTHLIKTRGQQVTLRCSPKSGHDTVSWYQQALGQGPQFIFQYYEEEERQRGNFPDRFSGHQFPNYSSELNVNALLLGDSALYLCASSLVPAGYQETQYFGPGTRLLVL.

The V and J genes are TRBV12-3 or TRBV12-4 and TRBJ1-1; no clear D gene. The V end was cut by 2 bases, the J end by 0 bases, with 7 bases between. The CDR3 has 14 residues. The CDR3 region is CASSLNVMNTEAFF. The CDR3 region has the DNA TGTGCCAGCAGTTTAAACGTAATGAACACTGAAGCTTTCTTT.

This sequence joins TRBV9 and TRBJ2-2, with D tentatively TRBD1 (6 bases). The CDR3 loop spans 13 amino acids. Germline values: CDR1 SGDLS, CDR2 YYNGEE. V gave up 4 bases and J gave up 6 bases, with 10 bases separating them. The CDR3 sequence is CASSPRGSGELFF. DNA for the CDR3: TGTGCCAGCAGCCCCAGGGGATCCGGGGAGCTGTTTTTT.

The chain employs TRBV12-3 or TRBV12-4 and TRBJ2-1, with 13 positions matching TRBD2. The CDR3 consists of 15 residues. The ends lost 7 bases at V and 12 bases at J; junction bases unmatched: 12. In nucleotides, the CDR3 is TGTGCCAGCACCGACGGACTAGCGGGGGCCAGGGGGCAGTTCTTC. Translated: CASTDGLAGARGQFF.

The rearrangement links TRBV5-1 to TRBJ2-7, with TRBD1 matching 11 bases. The V gene's germline CDR1 is SGHRS and CDR2 YFSETQ. The CDR3 length is 15 residues. V lost 4 bases and J lost 3; bases outside the gene matches: 6. The CDR3 DNA sequence: TGCGCCAGCAGCCTCGGGACAGGGGGGATCTACGAGCAGTACTTC. Encoded protein: CASSLGTGGIYEQYF. The variable domain in full, completed from reference TRBV5-1 and TRBJ2-7, reads KAGVTQTPRYLIKTRGQQVTLSCSPISGHRSVSWYQQTPGQGLQFLFEYFSETQRNKGNFPGRFSGRQFSNSRSEMNVSTLELGDSALYLCASSLGTGGIYEQYFGPGTRLTVT.

J is TRBJ1-5 and V is TRBV7-9; 7 bases are a match to TRBD1. The CDR3 length is 15 residues. The junction had 5 bases not matched to a gene; V was cut back by 5 bases and J by 1 base. Germline values: CDR1 SEHNR, CDR2 FQNEAQ (reference sequence). The CDR3 nucleotides read TGTGCCAGCAGCGCAGGGGGGATGAGCAATCAGCCCCAGCATTTT. Translating it yields CASSAGGMSNQPQHF.

This clonotype was observed a few times. The chain employs TRBV7-9 and TRBJ1-2; TRBD1 is a possible D gene (6 bases). Trimming shortened V by 5 bases and J by 3 bases, and 10 bases separated the two germline ends. CDR1 is SEHNR and CDR2 is FQNEAQ in the germline V gene (reference sequence). The CDR3 has 13 amino acids. The CDR3 DNA reads TGTGCCAGCAGCCGTTCAGGGGACTATGGCTACACCTTC. Its translation: CASSRSGDYGYTF.

The sample holds a few counts of this clonotype. The rearrangement joins TRBV6-1 to TRBJ2-2; 9 positions agree with TRBD1. The V gene end was trimmed by 5 bases and the J gene end by 4 bases; junction bases not matched to a gene: 8. CDR1 and CDR2 (germline): MNHNS, SASEGT. The CDR3 sequence is 16 residues long. The CDR3 is CASSPGTGIGTGELFF. The CDR3 bases are TGTGCCAGCAGTCCAGGGACAGGGATCGGCACCGGGGAGCTGTTTTTT.

In its sample, this clonotype was seen many times. The gene calls are TRBV13 and TRBJ2-7; TRBD1 might be the D (5 bases). The CDR3 spans 14 residues. Trimming took off 3 bases at V and 4 bases at J, with 13 bases between the two ends. Germline assignment: CDR1 PRHDT and CDR2 FYEKMQ (reference sequence). The CDR3 loop is CASSFTQGTYEQYF. CDR3 DNA sequence: TGTGCCAGCAGCTTTACCCAGGGCACTTACGAGCAGTACTTC.

This clonotype came up many times. The chain has TRBV20-1 and TRBJ1-5; D might be TRBD1 (5 bases). Germline V gene lookup returns CDR1 DFQATT and CDR2 SNEGSKA (reference sequence). V was trimmed by 3 bases and J by 4 bases, leaving 19 bases between them. The CDR3 is 16 amino acids. This chain's CDR3 is CSASSWGSPRNQPQHF. CDR3 nucleotide sequence: TGCAGTGCTAGTAGTTGGGGCAGCCCCAGGAATCAGCCCCAGCATTTT.

J is TRBJ1-4 and V is TRBV12-3 or TRBV12-4; no reliable D call. This CDR3 is built from 15 residues. V was trimmed by 1 base and J by 3 bases, leaving 9 bases between them. The CDR3 DNA sequence: TGTGCCAGCAGTTTAGGGTTGGTGGCTAATGAAAAACTGTTTTTT. Its protein is CASSLGLVANEKLFF.

This chain uses TRBV20-1 with TRBJ1-6; TRBD1 matches 7 bases. V was pared by 6 bases and J by 2 bases, with 4 bases of the junction left unmatched. The germline V gene encodes CDR1 DFQATT and CDR2 SNEGSKA (reference sequence). The CDR3 loop spans 14 amino acids. CDR3 region: CSARGTAYNSPLHF. The CDR3 region has the DNA TGCAGTGCGCGGGGGACAGCCTATAATTCACCCCTCCACTTT.

The sample holds a few counts of this clonotype. The rearrangement uses TRBV20-1 and TRBJ1-5; D gene ambiguous. From germline, CDR1 is DFQATT and CDR2 SNEGSKA (reference sequence). V was pared by 7 bases and J by 3 bases, with 16 bases between. CDR3 length: 14 amino acids. The DNA for the CDR3 is TGCAGTGTCAATAGAGGGCAACTCAATCAGCCCCAGCATTTT. Translating it yields CSVNRGQLNQPQHF.

The V and J genes are TRBV12-3 or TRBV12-4 and TRBJ2-7; the D gene is possibly TRBD2 (6 bases). The CDR3 length is 17 residues. V was trimmed by 4 bases and J by 2 bases, leaving 21 bases between them. The CDR3 region has the DNA TGTGCCAGCAGTTCCCCCCATTCAAGCGGGCACCCCTACGAGCAGTACTTC. Translating it yields CASSSPHSSGHPYEQYF.

V and J are TRBV5-5 and TRBJ1-5; 7 bases fit TRBD1. This CDR3 has 15 amino acids. With V trimmed by 4 bases and J by 4 bases, 8 bases remained unmatched. CDR1 is SGHKS and CDR2 is YYEKEE in the germline V gene (reference sequence). The CDR3 DNA is TGTGCCAGCAGCCCACAGGGGATACAGAATCAGCCCCAGCATTTT. It codes for CASSPQGIQNQPQHF. The complete variable domain, with remaining parts taken from reference TRBV5-5 and TRBJ1-5, reads DAGVTQSPTHLIKTRGQQVTLRCSPISGHKSVSWYQQVLGQGPQFIFQYYEKEERGRGNFPDRFSARQFPNYSSELNVNALLLGDSALYLCASSPQGIQNQPQHFGDGTRLSIL.

This clonotype occurred many times. This sequence joins TRBV12-3 or TRBV12-4 and TRBJ1-4, with D possibly TRBD1 on 5 matching bases. V was trimmed by 3 bases and J by 8 bases, leaving 7 bases between them. The CDR3 is made up of 12 amino acids. CDR3 sequence reads: CASSFGDEKLFF. DNA for the CDR3: TGTGCCAGCAGTTTTGGGGACGAAAAACTGTTTTTT.

This clonotype was found a few times. The chain links TRBV29-1 to TRBJ2-1; 13 nucleotides line up with TRBD2. The trim removed 4 bases at V and 10 bases at J, leaving 7 bases unmatched. Germline V gives CDR1 SQVTM, CDR2 ANQGSEA. The CDR3 runs 14 residues. CDR3 protein: CSVGTSGGMREQFF. CDR3 bases: TGCAGCGTTGGGACTAGCGGGGGCATGCGGGAGCAGTTCTTC.

The sample holds a few counts of this clonotype. The chain employs TRBV5-6 and TRBJ2-1; no reliable D call. The V end was cut by 0 bases, the J end by 5 bases, with 9 bases between. This CDR3 is 14 amino acids long. The V gene's germline CDR1 is SGHDT and CDR2 YYEEEE. As DNA, the CDR3 is TGTGCCAGCAGCTTGGGTGGGATCCACAATGAGCAGTTCTTC. It is translated as CASSLGGIHNEQFF.

This chain joins TRBV5-1 and TRBJ2-1, with 13 bases matching TRBD2. Trimming at V came to 4 bases and at J to 3 bases, leaving 4 bases not matched to a gene. The CDR3 sequence is 16 residues long. Germline V CDR1 and CDR2: SGHRS, YFSETQ. In DNA form, the CDR3 reads TGCGCCAGCAGCACGGGACTAGCGGGGTTCTACAATGAGCAGTTCTTC. Residues: CASSTGLAGFYNEQFF. The full variable domain, its missing parts supplied by reference TRBV5-1 and TRBJ2-1, is KAGVTQTPRYLIKTRGQQVTLSCSPISGHRSVSWYQQTPGQGLQFLFEYFSETQRNKGNFPGRFSGRQFSNSRSEMNVSTLELGDSALYLCASSTGLAGFYNEQFFGPGTRLTVL.

This clonotype was detected a few times. The rearrangement uses TRBV7-2 and TRBJ2-3; D gene uncertain. Germline assignment: CDR1 SGHTA and CDR2 FQGNSA. Trimming shortened V by 7 bases and J by 4 bases, and 12 bases separated the two germline ends. There are 13 residues in the CDR3. CDR3 coding DNA: TGTGCCAGCACTTTTAGGACCTCAGATACGCAGTATTTT. As protein: CASTFRTSDTQYF.

This clonotype has at least ten counts. This chain connects TRBV12-3 or TRBV12-4 to TRBJ1-5; D is uncertain. V was cut by 6 bases and J by 10 bases, with 19 bases left in between. This CDR3 is 14 amino acids long. Here the CDR3 DNA reads TGTGCCAGCAGGGAACCGCGAGACGGCGGACCCCAGCATTTT. This encodes CASREPRDGGPQHF.